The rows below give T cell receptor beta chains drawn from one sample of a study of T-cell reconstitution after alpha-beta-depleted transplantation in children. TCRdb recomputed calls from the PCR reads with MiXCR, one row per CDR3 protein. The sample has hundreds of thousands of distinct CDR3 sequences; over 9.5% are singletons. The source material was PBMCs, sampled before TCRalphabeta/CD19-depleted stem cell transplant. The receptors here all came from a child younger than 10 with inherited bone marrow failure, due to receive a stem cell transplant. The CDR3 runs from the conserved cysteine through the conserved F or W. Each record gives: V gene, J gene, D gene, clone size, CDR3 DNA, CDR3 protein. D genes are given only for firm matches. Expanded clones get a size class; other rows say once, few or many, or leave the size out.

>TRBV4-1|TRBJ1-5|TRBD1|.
TGCGCCAGCAGCCAAGTGGTGACAGGGAATCAGCCCCAGCATTTT
CASSQVVTGNQPQHF
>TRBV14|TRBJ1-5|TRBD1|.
TGTGCCAGCAGCCAAGTCCCTCCGGGACAGGGTAACTTCAATCAGCCCCAGCATTTT
CASSQVPPGQGNFNQPQHF
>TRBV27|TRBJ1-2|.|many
TGTGCCAGCAGTCCCTGGGACGGGGCGCGTCGGGGCTACACCTTC
CASSPWDGARRGYTF
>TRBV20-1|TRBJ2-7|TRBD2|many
TGCAGTGCTGGGGATTTCAGCGGGAGCTCCTACGAGCAGTACTTC
CSAGDFSGSSYEQYF
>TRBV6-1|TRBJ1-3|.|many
TGTGCCAGCACTCCCGGGGAGGGAAACACCATATATTTT
CASTPGEGNTIYF
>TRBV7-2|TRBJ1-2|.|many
TGTGCCAGCAGCTCGTCAGGGAACCAGGCCTATGGCTACACCTTC
CASSSSGNQAYGYTF
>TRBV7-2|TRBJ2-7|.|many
TGTGCCAGCAGCGCTCACAGGGACGAGCAGTACTTC
CASSAHRDEQYF
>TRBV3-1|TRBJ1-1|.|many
TGTGCCAGCAGCCAAAGGTCTGCAGGGAGGGCTGAAGCTTTCTTT
CASSQRSAGRAEAFF
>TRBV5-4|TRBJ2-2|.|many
TGTGCCAGCAGCTTGGACCTGCGCAGCACCGGGGAGCTGTTTTTT
CASSLDLRSTGELFF
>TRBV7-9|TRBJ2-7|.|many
TGTGCCACTTCGACGGAGGGGGCTAGCTCCTACGAGCAGTACTTC
CATSTEGASSYEQYF
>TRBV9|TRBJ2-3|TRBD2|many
TGTGCCAGCAGCGTTTTAGCGGGAGGGGAGGCACACACAGATACGCAGTATTTT
CASSVLAGGEAHTDTQYF
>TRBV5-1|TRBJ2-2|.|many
TGCGCCAGCAGCCCCAACCCAGGGTCTTCCACCGGGGAGCTGTTTTTT
CASSPNPGSSTGELFF
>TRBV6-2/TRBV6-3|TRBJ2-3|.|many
TGTGCCAGCAGACCTCTGACAGTCGGGGGCACAGATACGCAGTATTTT
CASRPLTVGGTDTQYF
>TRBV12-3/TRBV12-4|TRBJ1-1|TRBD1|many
TGTGCCAGCAGCCGGACAGGGAAGGGGGAAGCTTTCTTT
CASSRTGKGEAFF
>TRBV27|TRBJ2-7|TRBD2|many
TGTGCCAGCAGTGGGCGTATTAGCGGGAACTCGGGAGAGCAGTACTTC
CASSGRISGNSGEQYF
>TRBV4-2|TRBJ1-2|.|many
TGTGCCAGCTCCAATGAAGCGTCGGGGGCCTATGGCTACACCTTC
CASSNEASGAYGYTF
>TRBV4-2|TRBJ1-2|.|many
TGTGCCAGCAGCCAGTCACAGGGAGACTATGGCTACACCTTC
CASSQSQGDYGYTF
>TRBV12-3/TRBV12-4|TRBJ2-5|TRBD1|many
TGTGCCAGCAGACCCGGACAGGAAGAGACCCAGTACTTC
CASRPGQEETQYF
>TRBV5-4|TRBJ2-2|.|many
TGCGCCAGCAGCTTGGTCGGCACCGGGGAGCTGTTTTTT
CASSLVGTGELFF
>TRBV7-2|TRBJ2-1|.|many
TGTGCCAGCAGCACTCCCCGGTCCTCCTACAATGAGCAGTTCTTC
CASSTPRSSYNEQFF
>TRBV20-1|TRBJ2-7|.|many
TGCAGTGCTAGAGAGGGGGCCAGGGTGGGCTACGAGCAGTACTTC
CSAREGARVGYEQYF
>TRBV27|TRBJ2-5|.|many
TGTGCCAGCAGTTTCTCAGGGCCGTCCCCAGAGACCCAGTACTTC
CASSFSGPSPETQYF
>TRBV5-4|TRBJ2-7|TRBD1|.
TGTGCCAGCAGCGCCCGACAGGGGAAGGGAACCTACGAGCAGTACTTC
CASSARQGKGTYEQYF
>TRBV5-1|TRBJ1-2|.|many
TGCGCCAGCAGCTGGGACCTACAGGGTTTCGGCTACACCTTC
CASSWDLQGFGYTF
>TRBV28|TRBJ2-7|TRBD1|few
TGTGCCAGCAGTCCGACGGGACAGGTCTACGAGCAGTACTTC
CASSPTGQVYEQYF
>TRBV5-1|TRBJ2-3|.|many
TGCGCCAGCAGCTTGGCCCAGTTCACAGATACGCAGTATTTT
CASSLAQFTDTQYF
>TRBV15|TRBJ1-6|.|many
TGTGCCACCAGCAGAGGTGGGACCGCCGGATACTCCTATAATTCACCCCTCCACTTT
CATSRGGTAGYSYNSPLHF
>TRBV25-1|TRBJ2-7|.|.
TGTGCCAGCAGTAGGGGCATTGAGGTCGCCTACGAGCAGTACTTC
CASSRGIEVAYEQYF
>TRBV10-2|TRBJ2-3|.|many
TGCGCCAGCAGTGAACGGACAGGAGGGGGCACAGATACGCAGTATTTT
CASSERTGGGTDTQYF
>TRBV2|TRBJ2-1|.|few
TGTGCCAGCAGTGCCCTGAACAATGAGCAGTTCTTC
CASSALNNEQFF
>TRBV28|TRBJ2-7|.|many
TGTGCCAGCAGCAGCGTAGGAGGGAAATACGAGCAGTACTTC
CASSSVGGKYEQYF
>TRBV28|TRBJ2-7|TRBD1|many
TGTGCCAGCAGCCTATATTGGACAGGGGGCGACGAGCAGTACTTC
CASSLYWTGGDEQYF
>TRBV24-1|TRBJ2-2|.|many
TGTGCCACCAGTGATCCGTCGTACGGCACCGGGGAGCTGTTTTTT
CATSDPSYGTGELFF
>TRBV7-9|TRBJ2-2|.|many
TGTGCCAGCAGCTTACTCCTAAACACCGGGGAGCTGTTTTTT
CASSLLLNTGELFF
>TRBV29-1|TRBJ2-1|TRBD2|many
TGCAGCGTACTGGGTGCTAGCGGGAGGAATGAGCAGTTCTTC
CSVLGASGRNEQFF
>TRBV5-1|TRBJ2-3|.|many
TGCGCCAGCAGCTTGGCTCGTGAAACAGATACGCAGTATTTT
CASSLARETDTQYF